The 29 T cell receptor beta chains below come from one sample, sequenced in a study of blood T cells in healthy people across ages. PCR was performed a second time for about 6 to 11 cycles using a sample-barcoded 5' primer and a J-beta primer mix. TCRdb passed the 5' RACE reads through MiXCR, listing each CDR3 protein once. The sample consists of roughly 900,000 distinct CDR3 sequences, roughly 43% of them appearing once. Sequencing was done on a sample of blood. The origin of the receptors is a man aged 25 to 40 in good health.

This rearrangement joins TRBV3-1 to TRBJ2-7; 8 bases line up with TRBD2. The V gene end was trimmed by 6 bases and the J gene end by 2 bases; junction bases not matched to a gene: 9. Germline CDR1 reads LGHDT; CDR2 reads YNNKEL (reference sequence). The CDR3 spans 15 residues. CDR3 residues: CASRAASGGPYEQYF. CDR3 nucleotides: TGTGCCAGCAGGGCCGCAAGCGGGGGTCCCTACGAGCAGTACTTC.

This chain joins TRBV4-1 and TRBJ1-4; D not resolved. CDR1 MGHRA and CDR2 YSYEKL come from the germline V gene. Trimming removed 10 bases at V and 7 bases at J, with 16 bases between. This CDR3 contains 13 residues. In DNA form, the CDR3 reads TGCGCCACCCGTGGAGGAGTGAGTGAAAAACTGTTTTTT. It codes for CATRGGVSEKLFF.

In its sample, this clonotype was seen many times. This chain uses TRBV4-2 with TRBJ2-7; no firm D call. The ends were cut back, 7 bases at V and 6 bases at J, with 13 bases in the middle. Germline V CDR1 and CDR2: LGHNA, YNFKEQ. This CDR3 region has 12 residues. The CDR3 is CASINLVGEQYF. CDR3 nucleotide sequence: TGTGCCAGCATTAATCTAGTGGGCGAGCAGTACTTC.

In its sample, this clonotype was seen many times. The CDR3, as DNA: TGCAGCGCCCGAGAGGCGGTAGATACGCAGTATTTT. It codes for CSAREAVDTQYF. The V gene is TRBV29-1, the J gene TRBJ2-3; D call uncertain. The CDR3 has 12 residues. Trimming shortened V by 7 bases and J by 5 bases, and 13 bases separated the two germline ends. CDR1 and CDR2 (germline): SQVTM, ANQGSEA.

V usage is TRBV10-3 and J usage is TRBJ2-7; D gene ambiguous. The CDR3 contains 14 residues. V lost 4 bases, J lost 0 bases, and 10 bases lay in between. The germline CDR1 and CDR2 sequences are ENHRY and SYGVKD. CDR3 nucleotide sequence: TGTGCCATCAGTGGGTCAGAGTACTCCTACGAGCAGTACTTC. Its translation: CAISGSEYSYEQYF.

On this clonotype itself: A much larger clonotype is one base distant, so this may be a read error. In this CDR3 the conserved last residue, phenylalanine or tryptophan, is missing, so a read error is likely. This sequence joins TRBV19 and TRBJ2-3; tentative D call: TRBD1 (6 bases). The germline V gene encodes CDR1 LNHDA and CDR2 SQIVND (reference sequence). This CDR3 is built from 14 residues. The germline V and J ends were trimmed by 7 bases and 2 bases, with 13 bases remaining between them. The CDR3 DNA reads TGTGCCAGTAAGGTGAAGGGGGACACAGATACGCAGTATCTT. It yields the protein CASKVKGDTDTQYL.

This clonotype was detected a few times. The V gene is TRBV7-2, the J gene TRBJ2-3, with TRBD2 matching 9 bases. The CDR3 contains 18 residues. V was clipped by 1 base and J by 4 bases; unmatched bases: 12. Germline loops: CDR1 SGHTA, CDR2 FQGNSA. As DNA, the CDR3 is TGTGCCAGCAGCTTAGTATGGCGGGGGGGCCGTAGATCAGATACGCAGTATTTT. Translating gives CASSLVWRGGRRSDTQYF.

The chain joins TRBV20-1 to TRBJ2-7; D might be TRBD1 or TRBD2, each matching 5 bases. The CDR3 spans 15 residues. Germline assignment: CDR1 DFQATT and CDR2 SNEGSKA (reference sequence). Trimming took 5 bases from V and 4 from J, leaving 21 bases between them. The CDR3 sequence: CSAVRDGVGDYEQYF. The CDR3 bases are TGCAGTGCTGTCCGGGACGGTGTGGGGGATTACGAGCAGTACTTC.

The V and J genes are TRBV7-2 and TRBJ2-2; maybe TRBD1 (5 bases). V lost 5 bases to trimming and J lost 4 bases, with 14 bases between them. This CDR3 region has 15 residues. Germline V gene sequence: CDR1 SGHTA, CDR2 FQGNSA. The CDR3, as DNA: TGTGCCAGCAGCGAAGGGGTTTGGGGCACCGGGGAGCTGTTTTTT. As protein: CASSEGVWGTGELFF.

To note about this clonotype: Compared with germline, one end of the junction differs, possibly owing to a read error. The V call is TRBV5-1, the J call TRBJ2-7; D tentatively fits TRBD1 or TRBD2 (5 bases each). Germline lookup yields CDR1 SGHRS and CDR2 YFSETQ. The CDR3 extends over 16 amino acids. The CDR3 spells CASGLSLAGSSYEQYF. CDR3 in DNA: TGCGCCAGCGGCTTGTCGCTAGCAGGGAGCTCCTACGAGCAGTACTTC.

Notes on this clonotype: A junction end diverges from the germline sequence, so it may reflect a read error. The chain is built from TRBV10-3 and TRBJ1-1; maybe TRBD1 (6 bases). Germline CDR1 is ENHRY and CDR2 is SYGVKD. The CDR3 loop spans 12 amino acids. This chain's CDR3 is CAIIEDSDEAFF. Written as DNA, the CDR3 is TGTGCCATCATTGAGGACAGCGATGAAGCTTTCTTT.

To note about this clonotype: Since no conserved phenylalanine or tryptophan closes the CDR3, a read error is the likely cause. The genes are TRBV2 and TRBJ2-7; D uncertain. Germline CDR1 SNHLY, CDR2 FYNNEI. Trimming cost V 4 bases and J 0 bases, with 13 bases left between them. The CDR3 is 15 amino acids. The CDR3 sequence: CASSGTVAHSYEQYL. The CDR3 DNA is TGTGCCAGCAGTGGCACAGTGGCCCACTCCTACGAGCAGTACTTA.

CDR3 DNA: TGTGCCAGCAGGCCCCTAGCGGGCCCATCCAATACGCAGTATTTT. This codes for CASRPLAGPSNTQYF. The chain joins TRBV12-3 or TRBV12-4 to TRBJ2-3, with 8 bases that match TRBD2. The CDR3 extends over 15 amino acids. V trimming: 6 bases; J trimming: 7 bases; junction bases outside the gene matches: 12.

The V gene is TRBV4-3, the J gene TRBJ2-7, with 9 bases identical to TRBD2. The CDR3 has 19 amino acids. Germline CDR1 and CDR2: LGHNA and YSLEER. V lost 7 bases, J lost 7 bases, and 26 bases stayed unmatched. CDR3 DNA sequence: TGCGCCAGCATTCCAAACGGGGCTAGCGGGGTCCTCTCCTACAATGAGCAGTACTTC. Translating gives CASIPNGASGVLSYNEQYF.

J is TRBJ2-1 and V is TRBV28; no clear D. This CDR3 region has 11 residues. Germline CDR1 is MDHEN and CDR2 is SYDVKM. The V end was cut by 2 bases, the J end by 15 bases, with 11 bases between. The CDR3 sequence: CASSLTRILFF. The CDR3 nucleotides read TGTGCCAGCAGTTTAACCCGGATTCTGTTCTTC.

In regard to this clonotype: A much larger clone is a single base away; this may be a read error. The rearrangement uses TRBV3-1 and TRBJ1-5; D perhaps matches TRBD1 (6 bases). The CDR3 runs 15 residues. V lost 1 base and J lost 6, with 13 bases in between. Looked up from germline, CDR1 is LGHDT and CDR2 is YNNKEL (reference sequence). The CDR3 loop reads CASSQGAGASQPQHF. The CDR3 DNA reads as TGTGCCAGCAGCCAAGGGGCAGGGGCTAGTCAGCCCCAGCATTTT.

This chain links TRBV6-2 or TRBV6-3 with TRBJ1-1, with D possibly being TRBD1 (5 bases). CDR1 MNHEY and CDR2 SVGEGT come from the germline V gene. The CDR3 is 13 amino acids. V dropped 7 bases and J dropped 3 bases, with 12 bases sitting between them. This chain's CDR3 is CASISSRDTEAFF. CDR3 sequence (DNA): TGTGCCAGCATCTCCTCCAGGGACACTGAAGCTTTCTTT.

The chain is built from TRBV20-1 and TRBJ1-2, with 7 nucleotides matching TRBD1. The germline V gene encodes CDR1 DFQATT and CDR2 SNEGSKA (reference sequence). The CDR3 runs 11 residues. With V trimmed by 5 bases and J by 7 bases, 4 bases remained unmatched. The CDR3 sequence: CSASWTGGYTF. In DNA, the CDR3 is TGCAGTGCTTCTTGGACAGGTGGCTACACCTTC.

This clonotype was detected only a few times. The CDR3 DNA is TGCGCCAGCAGCCAAGAGTATCCTAAGTCCTACGAGCAGTACTTC. Amino acids: CASSQEYPKSYEQYF. The chain is built from TRBV4-3 and TRBJ2-7; no reliable D call. The germline CDR1 and CDR2 sequences are LGHNA and YSLEER. The ends were cut back, 0 bases at V and 1 base at J, with 10 bases in the middle. The CDR3 totals 15 residues.

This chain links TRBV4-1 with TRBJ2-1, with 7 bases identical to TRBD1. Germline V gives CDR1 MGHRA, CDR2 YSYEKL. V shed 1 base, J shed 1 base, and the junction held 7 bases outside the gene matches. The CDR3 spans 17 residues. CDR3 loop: CASSQVYPGQSYNEQFF. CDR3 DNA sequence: TGCGCCAGCAGCCAAGTGTACCCGGGACAGTCCTACAATGAGCAGTTCTTC.

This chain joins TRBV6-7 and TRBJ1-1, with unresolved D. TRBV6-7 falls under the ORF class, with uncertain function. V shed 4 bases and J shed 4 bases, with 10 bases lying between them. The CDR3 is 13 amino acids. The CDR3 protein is CASSFAGLTEAFF. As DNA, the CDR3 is TGTGCCAGCAGTTTTGCCGGGCTCACTGAAGCTTTCTTT.

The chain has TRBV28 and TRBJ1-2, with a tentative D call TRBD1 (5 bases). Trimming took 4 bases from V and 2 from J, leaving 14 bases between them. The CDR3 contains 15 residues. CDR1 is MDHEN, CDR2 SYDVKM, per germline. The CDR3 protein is CASSSTGPMNYGYTF. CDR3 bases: TGTGCCAGCAGTTCTACGGGACCGATGAACTATGGCTACACCTTC.

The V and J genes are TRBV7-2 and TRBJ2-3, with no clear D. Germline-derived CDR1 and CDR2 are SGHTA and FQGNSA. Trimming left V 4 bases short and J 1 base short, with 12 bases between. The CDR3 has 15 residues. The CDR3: CASSSADGRTDTQYF. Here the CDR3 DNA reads TGTGCCAGCAGCTCCGCCGACGGCCGCACAGATACGCAGTATTTT.

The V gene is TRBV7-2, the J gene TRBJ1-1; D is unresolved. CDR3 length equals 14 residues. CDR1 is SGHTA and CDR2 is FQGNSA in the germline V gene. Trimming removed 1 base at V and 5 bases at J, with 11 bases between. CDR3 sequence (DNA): TGTGCCAGCAGCTTAGATCCGGGGATAACTGAAGCTTTCTTT. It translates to CASSLDPGITEAFF.

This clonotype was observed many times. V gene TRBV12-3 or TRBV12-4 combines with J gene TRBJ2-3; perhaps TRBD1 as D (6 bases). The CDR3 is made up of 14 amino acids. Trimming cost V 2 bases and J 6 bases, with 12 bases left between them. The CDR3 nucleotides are TGTGCCAGCAGTTTAATCCCAGGGGCCGATACGCAGTATTTT. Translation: CASSLIPGADTQYF.

This CDR3 reads CASSETVLNSPLHF. The CDR3, as DNA: TGTGCCAGCAGTGAAACAGTTTTGAATTCACCCCTCCACTTT. The rearrangement links TRBV6-1 to TRBJ1-6; D call uncertain. Germline V gives CDR1 MNHNS, CDR2 SASEGT. Trimming took off 2 bases at V and 7 bases at J, with 9 bases between the two ends. The CDR3 loop spans 14 amino acids.

CDR3: CASSLVSSGADNEQFF. The CDR3 DNA is TGCGCCAGCAGCTTGGTGTCTAGCGGGGCGGACAATGAGCAGTTCTTC. The rearrangement joins TRBV5-1 to TRBJ2-1; 9 nucleotides agree with TRBD2. This CDR3 is built from 16 residues. From germline, CDR1 is SGHRS and CDR2 YFSETQ. With 0 bases clipped from V and 5 bases from J, the junction kept 6 bases outside the gene matches.

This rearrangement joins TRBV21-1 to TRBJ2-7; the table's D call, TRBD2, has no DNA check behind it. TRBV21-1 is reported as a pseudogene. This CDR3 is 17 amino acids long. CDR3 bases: TGTGCCAGCAGCAAAGCCCTAGGGCTTGGTCCGGTCTACGAGCAGTACTTC. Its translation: CASSKALGLGPVYEQYF.

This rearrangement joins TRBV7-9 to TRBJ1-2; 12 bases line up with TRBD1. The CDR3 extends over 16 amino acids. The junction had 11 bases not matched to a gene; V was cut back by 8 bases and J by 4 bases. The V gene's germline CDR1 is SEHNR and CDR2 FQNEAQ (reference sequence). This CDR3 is CASQGTGGAVLYGYTF. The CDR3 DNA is TGTGCCAGCCAAGGGACAGGGGGCGCCGTACTCTATGGCTACACCTTC.